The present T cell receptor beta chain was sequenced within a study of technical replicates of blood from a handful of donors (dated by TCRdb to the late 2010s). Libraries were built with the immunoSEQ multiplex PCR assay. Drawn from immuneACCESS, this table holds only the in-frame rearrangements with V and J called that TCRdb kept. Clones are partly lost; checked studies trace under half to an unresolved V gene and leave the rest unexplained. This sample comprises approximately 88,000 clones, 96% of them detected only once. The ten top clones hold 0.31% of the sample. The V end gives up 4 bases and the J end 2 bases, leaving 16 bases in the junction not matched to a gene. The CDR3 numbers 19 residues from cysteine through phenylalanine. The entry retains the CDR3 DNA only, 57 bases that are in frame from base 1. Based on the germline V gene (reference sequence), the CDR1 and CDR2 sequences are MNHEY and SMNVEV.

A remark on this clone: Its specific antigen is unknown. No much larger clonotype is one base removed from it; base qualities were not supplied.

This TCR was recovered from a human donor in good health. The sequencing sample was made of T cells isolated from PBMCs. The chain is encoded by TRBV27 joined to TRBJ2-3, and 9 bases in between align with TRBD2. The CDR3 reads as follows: CASSSHLGAGGLYTDTQYF. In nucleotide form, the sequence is TGTGCCAGCAGTTCCCACTTAGGAGCGGGAGGCCTCTACACAGATACGCAGTATTTT.